The 29 T cell receptor beta chains below come from one sample, sequenced in a study of CD8+ T cells in alopecia areata. TCR sequencing used cDNA made by reverse transcription of extracted RNA. Clones were read by immunoSEQ multiplex PCR, and TCRdb kept only the in-frame ones, dropping some. The sample includes roughly 170,000 clones, 50% to 60% of them seen just once. Here the sequenced sample was CD4+ T cells sorted from blood, taken at week 0. The receptors derive from a human donor with alopecia areata.

The CDR3 nucleotides read TGCAGCGTGGGCCCCATAAGCGGGGCGAACAATGAGCAGTTCTTC. Translated, it gives CSVGPISGANNEQFF. V gene TRBV29-1 combines with J gene TRBJ2-1, with TRBD2 matching over 7 bases. J was trimmed by 5 bases and V by 6 bases; bases with no gene match: 13. CDR3 length: 15 residues. The germline CDR1 and CDR2 sequences are SQVTM and ANQGSEA.

A few counts support this clone. This chain links TRBV5-1 with TRBJ2-3; the match to TRBD2 covers 9 bases. The CDR3 has 14 amino acids. Germline assignment: CDR1 SGHRS and CDR2 YFSETQ. The junction had 0 bases not matched to a gene; V was cut back by 4 bases and J by 0 bases. Written as DNA, the CDR3 is TGCGCCAGCAGCGCGGGGGGGAGCACAGATACGCAGTATTTT. Translation: CASSAGGSTDTQYF.

The rearrangement links TRBV6-5 to TRBJ1-6; TRBD1 matches 7 bases. V shed 6 bases, J shed 8 bases, and the junction held 7 bases outside the gene matches. Germline V gene sequence: CDR1 MNHEY, CDR2 SVGAGI. The CDR3 contains 14 residues. The CDR3 sequence: CASRHRGGDSPLHF. The DNA for the CDR3 is TGTGCCAGCAGGCACAGGGGAGGGGATTCACCCCTCCACTTT.

V usage is TRBV30 and J usage is TRBJ1-5, with a possible D match to TRBD1 (5 bases). V was shortened by 0 bases and J by 3 bases, with 9 bases between the two germline ends. The CDR3 loop spans 14 amino acids. Germline loops: CDR1 GTSNPN, CDR2 SVGIG (reference sequence). CDR3 bases: TGTGCCTGGAGTGTTGGACACGTCAATCAGCCCCAGCATTTT. Protein sequence: CAWSVGHVNQPQHF.

J is TRBJ1-2 and V is TRBV6-4; D uncertain. The germline V gene has CDR1 MRHNA and CDR2 SNTAGT. Between the trimmed V and J ends, which lost 2 bases and 4 bases, there was a span of 5 bases. The CDR3 is made up of 12 amino acids. The CDR3 nucleotides are TGTGCCAGCAGTGACGGACCCTATGGCTACACCTTC. Amino acid sequence: CASSDGPYGYTF.

V usage is TRBV29-1 and J usage is TRBJ2-7; 9 nucleotides match TRBD1. The V segment lost 3 bases and the J segment 6 bases; nucleotides outside the gene matches: 15. Per germline, CDR1 SQVTM and CDR2 ANQGSEA. The CDR3 has 16 residues. The CDR3 region is CSVDGLRTGASAEQYF. The CDR3 DNA is TGCAGCGTTGACGGCCTCCGGACAGGGGCGAGCGCCGAGCAGTACTTC.

The chain links TRBV29-1 to TRBJ2-7, with D unclear. The CDR3 spans 12 residues. V was shortened by 6 bases and J by 1 base, with 10 bases between the two germline ends. Germline assignment: CDR1 SQVTM and CDR2 ANQGSEA. For the CDR3, the DNA is TGCAGCGTGAAGGTAGGGTCCTACGAGCAGTACTTC. Its translation: CSVKVGSYEQYF.

V is TRBV30 and J is TRBJ2-6; TRBD1 is a possible D gene (5 bases). From germline, CDR1 is GTSNPN and CDR2 SVGIG (reference sequence). The CDR3 runs 14 residues. Trimming cost V 2 bases and J 0 bases, with 5 bases left between them. Here the CDR3 reads CAWSTGSGANVLTF. The DNA of the CDR3 is TGTGCCTGGAGTACAGGCTCTGGGGCCAACGTCCTGACTTTC.

This chain links TRBV29-1 with TRBJ2-6, with D unclear. Trimming removed 0 bases at V and 0 bases at J, with 9 bases between. There are 16 residues in the CDR3. Germline V gene lookup returns CDR1 SQVTM and CDR2 ANQGSEA. The CDR3 nucleotides are TGCAGCGTTGAAGATCTTCTGTACTCTGGGGCCAACGTCCTGACTTTC. The encoded protein is CSVEDLLYSGANVLTF.

The rearrangement links TRBV27 to TRBJ2-1; the match to TRBD1 covers 8 bases. CDR3 size: 14 residues. CDR1 is MNHEY and CDR2 is SMNVEV in the germline V gene (reference sequence). The V and J ends lost 5 bases and 5 bases, in that order; junction bases with no gene match: 5. The CDR3 loop is CASSRQGFDNEQFF. Here the CDR3 DNA reads TGTGCCAGCAGTCGACAGGGGTTCGACAATGAGCAGTTCTTC.

The sample holds a few counts of this clone. This rearrangement joins TRBV14 to TRBJ1-3; D is undetermined. There are 15 residues in the CDR3. CDR1 and CDR2 (germline): SGHDN, FVKESK. V lost 1 base, J lost 5 bases, and 12 bases lay in between. The CDR3 DNA reads as TGTGCCAGCAGCCAAGTTAGCGGTTCTCGAAACACCATATATTTT. As protein: CASSQVSGSRNTIYF.

This clone was detected a few times. V usage is TRBV5-1 and J usage is TRBJ2-1; the D call may be TRBD1 or TRBD2 (5 bases each). CDR3 length equals 14 residues. Germline-derived CDR1 and CDR2 are SGHRS and YFSETQ. V lost 2 bases to trimming and J lost 4 bases, with 10 bases between them. CDR3 sequence reads: CASSLIGAYNEQFF. DNA for the CDR3: TGCGCCAGCAGCTTAATCGGGGCTTACAATGAGCAGTTCTTC.

This chain joins TRBV7-8 and TRBJ2-5; D perhaps matches TRBD2 (6 bases). CDR3 length: 15 residues. Germline CDR1 and CDR2: SGHVS and FQNEAQ. The V end was cut by 4 bases, the J end by 4 bases, with 16 bases between. CDR3 DNA sequence: TGTGCCAGCAGCTCCCTCCGGGACTTTAGAGAGACCCAGTACTTC. Protein: CASSSLRDFRETQYF.

This chain uses TRBV5-6 with TRBJ2-2; D ambiguous. The length of the CDR3 is 16 residues. Germline values: CDR1 SGHDT, CDR2 YYEEEE. V was clipped by 0 bases and J by 4 bases, with 13 bases between them. CDR3: CASSLDLSRGTGELFF. The CDR3 nucleotides are TGTGCCAGCAGCTTGGACCTTTCTCGTGGCACCGGGGAGCTGTTTTTT.

The V gene is TRBV7-8, the J gene TRBJ1-2; maybe TRBD1 (5 bases). The germline gives CDR1 SGHVS, CDR2 FQNEAQ. V was clipped by 4 bases and J by 2 bases, with 11 bases between them. CDR3 length: 14 amino acids. CDR3 amino acids: CASSSRTSNYGYTF. In DNA, the CDR3 is TGTGCCAGCAGCTCGAGGACATCCAACTATGGCTACACCTTC.

The chain uses TRBV5-1 and TRBJ2-2; TRBD2 is a possible D gene (6 bases). The CDR3 has 15 residues. Germline V gene sequence: CDR1 SGHRS, CDR2 YFSETQ. V lost 2 bases and J 2 bases, leaving 10 bases between the germline ends. The CDR3 DNA reads as TGCGCCAGCAGCTTTTCGCGGGGTAACACCGGGGAGCTGTTTTTT. Encoded protein: CASSFSRGNTGELFF.

The V call is TRBV4-1, the J call TRBJ2-5; TRBD2 aligns across 14 bases. Trimming removed 2 bases from V and 5 bases from J; junction bases left unmatched: 1. This CDR3 is 15 amino acids long. The germline V gene encodes CDR1 MGHRA and CDR2 YSYEKL. This CDR3 reads CASSQRLAGGETQYF. CDR3 DNA: TGCGCCAGCAGCCAACGACTAGCGGGGGGGGAGACCCAGTACTTC.

The chain is built from TRBV2 and TRBJ2-5; D unresolved. Per germline, CDR1 SNHLY and CDR2 FYNNEI. The CDR3 has 13 residues. Between the trimmed V and J ends, which lost 7 bases and 4 bases, there was a span of 13 bases. In DNA form, the CDR3 reads TGTGCCAGCAATCTATTAGATGGAGAGACCCAGTACTTC. Translation: CASNLLDGETQYF. The full variable domain, completed using reference TRBV2 and TRBJ2-5, is EPEVTQTPSHQVTQMGQEVILRCVPISNHLYFYWYRQILGQKVEFLVSFYNNEISEKSEIFDDQFSVERPDGSNFTLKIRSTKLEDSAMYFCASNLLDGETQYFGPGTRLLVL.

The rearrangement links TRBV2 to TRBJ1-1, with TRBD1 matching over 7 bases. V gave up 6 bases and J gave up 3 bases; unmatched junction bases: 4. This CDR3 comprises 13 residues. CDR1 and CDR2 from the germline V gene are SNHLY and FYNNEI. CDR3 DNA sequence: TGTGCCAGCAGCATTCAGGGGGACACTGAAGCTTTCTTT. It encodes CASSIQGDTEAFF.

This chain links TRBV6-5 with TRBJ2-7; D might be TRBD2 (5 bases). CDR1 MNHEY and CDR2 SVGAGI come from the germline V gene. The CDR3 is made up of 16 amino acids. Trimming cost V 0 bases and J 0 bases, with 12 bases left between them. CDR3: CASSYSGLDSSYEQYF. CDR3 sequence (DNA): TGTGCCAGCAGTTACTCGGGATTGGACTCCTCCTACGAGCAGTACTTC.

CDR3 bases: TGTGCCAGCAGCAAACCGGGACAGGGCTACACTGAAGCTTTCTTT. Amino acid sequence: CASSKPGQGYTEAFF. The chain links TRBV5-6 to TRBJ1-1, with 9 bases identical to TRBD1. CDR1 is SGHDT and CDR2 is YYEEEE in the germline V gene. CDR3 size: 15 residues. The junction had 7 bases not matched to a gene; V was cut back by 4 bases and J by 3 bases. Supplemented by reference TRBV5-6 and TRBJ1-1, the full variable domain reads DAGVTQSPTHLIKTRGQQVTLRCSPKSGHDTVSWYQQALGQGPQFIFQYYEEEERQRGNFPDRFSGHQFPNYSSELNVNALLLGDSALYLCASSKPGQGYTEAFFGQGTRLTVV.

This clone has a handful of counts. The V call is TRBV29-1, the J call TRBJ1-4; no definite D call. The CDR3 totals 12 residues. Trimming took off 7 bases at V and 6 bases at J, with 12 bases between the two ends. Per the germline V gene, CDR1 is SQVTM and CDR2 is ANQGSEA. In DNA, the CDR3 is TGCAGCGGTGGAGATGCATATGAAAAACTGTTTTTT. Residues: CSGGDAYEKLFF.

J is TRBJ2-5 and V is TRBV14; D gene unclear. The CDR3 has 15 residues. CDR1 and CDR2 (germline): SGHDN, FVKESK. The ends were cut back, 0 bases at V and 1 base at J, with 9 bases in the middle. CDR3 sequence reads: CASSQDYGIQETQYF. The CDR3 nucleotides read TGTGCCAGCAGCCAAGATTACGGAATCCAAGAGACCCAGTACTTC.

V is TRBV9 and J is TRBJ2-2; D may be TRBD1 (6 bases). The germline CDR1 and CDR2 sequences are SGDLS and YYNGEE. This CDR3 has 14 residues. V was trimmed by 5 bases and J by 3 bases, leaving 11 bases between them. CDR3 sequence reads: CASSRQGYTGELFF. For the CDR3, the DNA is TGTGCCAGCAGTAGGCAGGGGTACACCGGGGAGCTGTTTTTT.

The chain combines TRBV27 with TRBJ1-4; 11 nucleotides line up with TRBD1. This CDR3 spans 16 amino acids. Germline V gene sequence: CDR1 MNHEY, CDR2 SMNVEV (reference sequence). Trimming took 0 bases from V and 7 from J; bases not matched to a gene: 4. The CDR3 sequence is CASSLSVGTGGEKLFF. The DNA for the CDR3 is TGTGCCAGCAGTTTATCGGTCGGGACAGGGGGTGAAAAACTGTTTTTT.

The chain combines TRBV30 with TRBJ1-1; D is ambiguous. Trimming took off 0 bases at V and 1 base at J, with 9 bases between the two ends. This CDR3 has 14 residues. From germline, CDR1 is GTSNPN and CDR2 SVGIG (reference sequence). The CDR3 reads CAWSVGRPNTEAFF. As DNA, the CDR3 is TGTGCCTGGAGTGTTGGTCGGCCGAACACTGAAGCTTTCTTT.

The chain joins TRBV20-1 to TRBJ2-7; TRBD1 matches 7 bases. Germline assignment: CDR1 DFQATT and CDR2 SNEGSKA (reference sequence). V dropped 3 bases and J dropped 6; count of bases not matched to a gene: 2. The CDR3 is made up of 11 amino acids. The CDR3 nucleotides are TGCAGTGCTAGGGGACAGCTCGAGCAGTACTTC. This encodes CSARGQLEQYF.

The rearrangement joins TRBV14 to TRBJ1-2; D is undetermined. Trimming stripped 0 bases from V and 13 bases from J, with 9 bases between. CDR1 SGHDN and CDR2 FVKESK come from the germline V gene. The CDR3 loop spans 11 amino acids. The CDR3 DNA is TGTGCCAGCAGCCAAGAGCTCAGTCTCACCTTC. Residues: CASSQELSLTF.

This clone was seen a few times. The rearrangement uses TRBV29-1 and TRBJ2-3; D not certain. The length of the CDR3 is 12 residues. Germline CDR1 is SQVTM and CDR2 is ANQGSEA. V lost 5 bases, J lost 10 bases, and 16 bases lay in between. The CDR3 bases are TGCAGCGTTTCTATTGGGTCCACCTCGCAGTATTTT. It codes for CSVSIGSTSQYF.